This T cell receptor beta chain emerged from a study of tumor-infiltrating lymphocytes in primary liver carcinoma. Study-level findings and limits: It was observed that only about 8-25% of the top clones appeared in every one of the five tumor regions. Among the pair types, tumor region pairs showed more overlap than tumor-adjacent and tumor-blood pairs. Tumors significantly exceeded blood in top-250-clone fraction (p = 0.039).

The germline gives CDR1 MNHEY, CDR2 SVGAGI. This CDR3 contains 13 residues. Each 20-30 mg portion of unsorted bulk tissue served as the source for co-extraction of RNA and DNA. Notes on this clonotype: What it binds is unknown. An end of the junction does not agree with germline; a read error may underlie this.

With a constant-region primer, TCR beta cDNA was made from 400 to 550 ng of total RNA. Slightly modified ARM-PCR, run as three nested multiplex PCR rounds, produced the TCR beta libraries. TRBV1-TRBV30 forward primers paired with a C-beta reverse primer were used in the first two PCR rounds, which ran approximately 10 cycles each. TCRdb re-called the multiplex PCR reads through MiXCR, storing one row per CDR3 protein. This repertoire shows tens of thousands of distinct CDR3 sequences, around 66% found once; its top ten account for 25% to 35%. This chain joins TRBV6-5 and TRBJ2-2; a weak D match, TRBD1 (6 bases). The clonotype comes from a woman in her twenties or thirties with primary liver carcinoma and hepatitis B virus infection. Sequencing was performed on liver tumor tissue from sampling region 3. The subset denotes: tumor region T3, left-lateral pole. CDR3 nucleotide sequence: TGTGCTAGCAGTACCAGGGACACCGGGGAGCTGTCTTTT. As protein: CASSTRDTGELSF.